Listed here are 32 T cell receptor beta chains from one sample, sequenced in a study of T cell responses to AZD1222 COVID-19 vaccine. The assay was immunoSEQ multiplex PCR, and TCRdb's table has in-frame clones only and misses some. The table records about 110,000 clones, approximately 90% of them present only once. The sample here was peripheral blood, taken on day 0 of AZD1222 vaccination. The receptors were gathered from an adult in good health.

V is TRBV30 and J is TRBJ2-4; 9 nucleotides align to TRBD1. The CDR3 is 14 amino acids. J gave up 7 bases and V 1 base, and 5 bases lay outside the gene matches. Germline V gives CDR1 GTSNPN, CDR2 SVGIG (reference sequence). The CDR3 sequence: CAWSGGDRANIQYF. CDR3 coding DNA: TGTGCCTGGAGTGGCGGGGACAGGGCGAACATTCAGTACTTC. The variable domain in full, with the rest retrieved from reference TRBV30 and TRBJ2-4, is SQTIHQWPATLVQPVGSPLSLECTVEGTSNPNLYWYRQAAGRGLQLLFYSVGIGQISSEVPQNLSASRPQDRQFILSSKKLLLSDSGFYLCAWSGGDRANIQYFGAGTRLSVL.

This clone has a handful of counts. The V call is TRBV15, the J call TRBJ1-3; D may be TRBD1 (5 bases). V lost 1 base and J lost 0, with 16 bases in between. CDR1 LNHNV and CDR2 YYDKDF come from the germline V gene (reference sequence). The CDR3 covers 18 residues. The CDR3 DNA follows: TGTGCCACCAGCAGAGGTTGGGGGAGACTGAGCTCTGGAAACACCATATATTTT. This gives the protein CATSRGWGRLSSGNTIYF. The full variable domain, in which reference TRBV15 and TRBJ1-3 provide the parts outside the CDR3, is DAMVIQNPRYQVTQFGKPVTLSCSQTLNHNVMYWYQQKSSQAPKLLFHYYDKDFNNEADTPDNFQSRRPNTSFCFLDIRSPGLGDTAMYLCATSRGWGRLSSGNTIYFGEGSWLTVV.

This clone came up once. The chain couples TRBV5-4 to TRBJ2-7, with a tentative D call TRBD1 (5 bases). This CDR3 comprises 14 residues. Germline CDR1 SGHNT, CDR2 YYREEE (reference sequence). The germline V and J ends were trimmed by 4 bases and 3 bases, with 14 bases remaining between them. The CDR3 DNA follows: TGTGCCAGCAGCGTGACAGTTGGGGACTACGAGCAGTACTTC. It specifies CASSVTVGDYEQYF. Filled out from reference TRBV5-4 and TRBJ2-7, the complete variable domain reads ETGVTQSPTHLIKTRGQQVTLRCSSQSGHNTVSWYQQALGQGPQFIFQYYREEENGRGNFPPRFSGLQFPNYSSELNVNALELDDSALYLCASSVTVGDYEQYFGPGTRLTVT.

The rearrangement links TRBV19 to TRBJ1-2, with 8 bases aligning to TRBD1. V gave up 5 bases and J gave up 6 bases; unmatched junction bases: 11. The CDR3 loop spans 15 amino acids. Germline values: CDR1 LNHDA, CDR2 SQIVND (reference sequence). The CDR3, as DNA: TGTGCCAGTAGTGCCAGTAGGGACAGGCCTAATGGCTACACCTTC. Translated, it gives CASSASRDRPNGYTF. The full variable domain, rest sourced from reference TRBV19 and TRBJ1-2, is DGGITQSPKYLFRKEGQNVTLSCEQNLNHDAMYWYRQDPGQGLRLIYYSQIVNDFQKGDIAEGYSVSREKKESFPLTVTSAQKNPTAFYLCASSASRDRPNGYTFGSGTRLTVV.

The CDR3 region has the DNA TGTGCCAGCGGGCGGGACTACAATGAGCAGTTCTTC. This encodes CASGRDYNEQFF. The V gene is TRBV7-9, the J gene TRBJ2-1, with a tentative D call TRBD2 (6 bases). Germline lookup yields CDR1 SEHNR and CDR2 FQNEAQ (reference sequence). The CDR3 has 12 amino acids. V was clipped by 8 bases and J by 3 bases, with 8 bases between them.

This rearrangement joins TRBV10-3 to TRBJ1-1; unclear D gene. This CDR3 has 14 amino acids. Trimming removed 5 bases from V and 1 base from J, with 11 bases in between. The V gene's germline CDR1 is ENHRY and CDR2 SYGVKD. CDR3 sequence reads: CAISSRRGNTEAFF. The CDR3 nucleotides are TGTGCCATCAGTTCGCGGCGGGGGAACACTGAAGCTTTCTTT.

This sequence joins TRBV28 and TRBJ2-1; 9 bases line up with TRBD2. J lost 5 bases, V lost 10 bases, and 12 bases had no gene match. Germline V gives CDR1 MDHEN, CDR2 SYDVKM. This CDR3 is 15 amino acids long. In DNA form, the CDR3 reads TGTGCCACCTTAAATCCCGGGACTAGCAACAATGAGCAGTTCTTC. It yields the protein CATLNPGTSNNEQFF.

V and J are TRBV19 and TRBJ2-2; possible D gene TRBD1, 6 bases. Germline assignment: CDR1 LNHDA and CDR2 SQIVND (reference sequence). This CDR3 has 18 residues. Trimming took off 6 bases at V and 4 bases at J, with 24 bases between the two ends. This chain's CDR3 is CASSSRQYDRTSTGELFF. The CDR3 DNA follows: TGTGCCAGTAGCTCCCGGCAATATGACAGGACCTCCACCGGGGAGCTGTTTTTT.

The chain employs TRBV6-6 and TRBJ1-1; D call uncertain. Germline loops: CDR1 MNHNY, CDR2 SVGAGI (reference sequence). The V gene lost 4 bases and the J gene lost 3 bases, with 12 bases spanning the gap. The CDR3 spans 14 residues. The DNA of the CDR3 is TGTGCCAGCAGTTTAACAAACGCGGACACTGAAGCTTTCTTT. Protein sequence: CASSLTNADTEAFF.

The V call is TRBV2, the J call TRBJ2-7; 13 bases match TRBD2. This CDR3 has 15 amino acids. V shed 6 bases and J 7 bases; nucleotides not matched to a gene: 9. Germline CDR1 SNHLY, CDR2 FYNNEI. CDR3 amino acids: CASRAGTSGIEEQYF. The CDR3, as DNA: TGTGCCAGCAGGGCCGGGACTAGCGGGATTGAGGAGCAGTACTTC. Full variable domain (rest looked up from reference TRBV2 and TRBJ2-7): EPEVTQTPSHQVTQMGQEVILRCVPISNHLYFYWYRQILGQKVEFLVSFYNNEISEKSEIFDDQFSVERPDGSNFTLKIRSTKLEDSAMYFCASRAGTSGIEEQYFGPGTRLTVT.

This chain links TRBV18 with TRBJ1-5; the D is unclear. V lost 4 bases, J lost 5 bases, and 12 bases lay in between. Germline CDR1 and CDR2: KGHSH and LQKENI. This CDR3 comprises 14 residues. The CDR3 DNA follows: TGTGCCAGCTCACTGGACGGTTTTTATCAGCCCCAGCATTTT. This codes for CASSLDGFYQPQHF.

The V and J genes are TRBV9 and TRBJ1-2; D possibly corresponds to TRBD1 (5 bases). Trimming stripped 0 bases from V and 6 bases from J, with 9 bases between. There are 13 residues in the CDR3. Per the germline V gene, CDR1 is SGDLS and CDR2 is YYNGEE. DNA of the CDR3: TGTGCCAGCAGCGTAGGACAGTCTCATGGCTACACCTTC. Translation gives CASSVGQSHGYTF.

The chain uses TRBV10-3 and TRBJ1-3; D ambiguous. This CDR3 has 12 amino acids. Germline V CDR1 and CDR2: ENHRY, SYGVKD. V lost 3 bases and J 0 bases, leaving 0 bases between the germline ends. This chain's CDR3 is CAISDSGNTIYF. As DNA, the CDR3 is TGTGCCATCAGTGACTCTGGAAACACCATATATTTT.

This chain links TRBV2 with TRBJ2-7, with D possibly matching TRBD1 (6 bases). Trimming cost V 3 bases and J 2 bases, with 8 bases left between them. CDR3 length equals 13 residues. The germline V gene has CDR1 SNHLY and CDR2 FYNNEI. The CDR3 DNA reads TGTGCCAGCAGTGATTGGACAGCCTACGAGCAGTACTTC. This codes for CASSDWTAYEQYF.

The table lists this clone with a count of one. The genes are TRBV19 and TRBJ1-5; D remains ambiguous. V lost 1 base and J 3 bases, leaving 1 base between the germline ends. The CDR3 spans 12 residues. CDR1 LNHDA and CDR2 SQIVND come from the germline V gene (reference sequence). The CDR3 here is CASSIANQPQHF. CDR3 bases: TGTGCCAGTAGTATAGCCAATCAGCCCCAGCATTTT.

The V call is TRBV24-1, the J call TRBJ2-3, with D possibly TRBD1 on 6 matching bases. Trimming removed 2 bases from V and 6 bases from J, with 11 bases in between. This CDR3 is built from 14 residues. Germline V gives CDR1 KGHDR, CDR2 SFDVKD. CDR3 loop: CATSDWARGDTQYF. CDR3 DNA sequence: TGTGCCACCAGTGATTGGGCGAGGGGGGATACGCAGTATTTT.

This clone occurred a few times. CDR3 bases: TGCAGCGTAGGCGGGGCGAGGACAGGGATTTCCTACGAGCAGTACTTC. Translating it yields CSVGGARTGISYEQYF. The gene calls are TRBV29-1 and TRBJ2-7; TRBD1 matches at 8 bases. Germline CDR1 SQVTM, CDR2 ANQGSEA. The CDR3 spans 16 residues. Trimming cost V 6 bases and J 1 base; bases outside gene matches: 14.

The chain is built from TRBV6-5 and TRBJ2-4; 7 nucleotides match TRBD1. The CDR3 loop spans 15 amino acids. V shed 5 bases, J shed 2 bases, and the junction held 6 bases outside the gene matches. Germline V gene lookup returns CDR1 MNHEY and CDR2 SVGAGI. CDR3 in DNA: TGTGCCAGCAGTACGACAGGGTCGACCAAAAACATTCAGTACTTC. This gives the protein CASSTTGSTKNIQYF.

V is TRBV5-4 and J is TRBJ1-5; D unresolved. The CDR3 has 13 amino acids. Per the germline V gene, CDR1 is SGHNT and CDR2 is YYREEE (reference sequence). Trimming removed 0 bases at V and 7 bases at J, with 8 bases between. This CDR3 is CASSLVPGQPQHF. The CDR3, as DNA: TGTGCCAGCAGCTTGGTTCCGGGACAGCCCCAGCATTTT.

The chain couples TRBV4-3 to TRBJ1-4; D remains ambiguous. Trimming removed 1 base at V and 8 bases at J, with 8 bases between. This CDR3 region has 13 residues. Germline values: CDR1 LGHNA, CDR2 YSLEER. CDR3 bases: TGCGCCAGCAGCCAAGGAAGGGAAGAAAAACTGTTTTTT. It codes for CASSQGREEKLFF.

In its sample, this clone was seen a few times. The chain uses TRBV6-2 or TRBV6-3 and TRBJ2-1; D possibly corresponds to TRBD2 (6 bases). The germline CDR1 and CDR2 sequences are MNHEY and SVGEGT. V shed 0 bases and J shed 4 bases, with 13 bases lying between them. CDR3 length: 16 amino acids. The CDR3 loop is CASSYSSAGLYNEQFF. The CDR3 DNA is TGTGCCAGCAGTTACTCGTCTGCGGGGCTTTACAATGAGCAGTTCTTC.

The V and J genes are TRBV9 and TRBJ1-1, with D unresolved. Trimming stripped 0 bases from V and 3 bases from J, with 9 bases between. Germline values: CDR1 SGDLS, CDR2 YYNGEE. This CDR3 is 14 amino acids long. This CDR3 is CASSVGSVYTEAFF. The CDR3 nucleotides read TGTGCCAGCAGCGTAGGCAGCGTCTACACTGAAGCTTTCTTT.

V gene TRBV4-2 combines with J gene TRBJ2-7; tentatively, D is TRBD2 (5 bases). Germline V CDR1 and CDR2: LGHNA, YNFKEQ. V dropped 0 bases and J dropped 1 base, with 22 bases sitting between them. CDR3 length equals 19 residues. The DNA of the CDR3 is TGTGCCAGCAGCCAAGACTCCATTCGTTCTGCGGGTCCGTCCTACGAGCAGTACTTC. Encoded protein: CASSQDSIRSAGPSYEQYF.

V gene TRBV5-4 combines with J gene TRBJ2-1; 7 bases are shared with TRBD2. Germline V gives CDR1 SGHNT, CDR2 YYREEE (reference sequence). V was pared by 4 bases and J by 1 base, with 11 bases of the junction left unmatched. CDR3 length: 17 amino acids. Here the CDR3 reads CASSPSLGLPSYNEQFF. The CDR3 bases are TGTGCCAGCAGCCCCTCGTTGGGACTACCTTCCTACAATGAGCAGTTCTTC. Combining the CDR3 with reference TRBV5-4 and TRBJ2-1 gives the whole variable domain ETGVTQSPTHLIKTRGQQVTLRCSSQSGHNTVSWYQQALGQGPQFIFQYYREEENGRGNFPPRFSGLQFPNYSSELNVNALELDDSALYLCASSPSLGLPSYNEQFFGPGTRLTVL.

This chain joins TRBV6-5 and TRBJ1-1; the match to TRBD1 covers 8 bases. Losses at the gene ends were 7 bases for V and 6 bases for J; bases not matched to a gene: 10. CDR1 is MNHEY and CDR2 is SVGAGI in the germline V gene. There are 14 residues in the CDR3. CDR3 DNA sequence: TGTGCCAGCAAACGGACAGGGATTAACCCTGAAGCTTTCTTT. It yields the protein CASKRTGINPEAFF.

The chain employs TRBV2 and TRBJ1-4; 9 positions agree with TRBD1. The CDR3 is 15 residues long. Trimming took 7 bases from V and 5 from J; bases not matched to a gene: 8. Germline loops: CDR1 SNHLY, CDR2 FYNNEI. This CDR3 is CASNLPGQGNEKLFF. The CDR3 nucleotides read TGTGCCAGCAATCTTCCGGGACAGGGAAATGAAAAACTGTTTTTT.

The V gene is TRBV19, the J gene TRBJ1-2; D perhaps matches TRBD1 (5 bases). The CDR3 covers 13 residues. Germline CDR1 LNHDA, CDR2 SQIVND (reference sequence). Trimming stripped 5 bases from V and 4 bases from J, with 11 bases between. The CDR3 loop is CASSEGVGYGYTF. For the CDR3, the DNA is TGTGCCAGTAGTGAAGGGGTGGGCTATGGCTACACCTTC.

This clone was counted a single time. CDR3 sequence reads: CASRPDTSIPNSPLHF. In DNA, the CDR3 is TGTGCCAGCAGACCGGACACTTCTATCCCGAATTCACCCCTCCACTTT. V usage is TRBV7-2 and J usage is TRBJ1-6, with D possibly TRBD1 on 5 matching bases. Trimming left V 6 bases short and J 7 bases short, with 19 bases between. The CDR3 extends over 16 amino acids. CDR1 SGHTA and CDR2 FQGNSA come from the germline V gene.

This clone was recorded only once. This chain connects TRBV2 to TRBJ2-1; 8 bases align to TRBD1. This CDR3 region has 15 residues. Germline V gives CDR1 SNHLY, CDR2 FYNNEI. J gave up 12 bases and V 6 bases, and 16 bases lay outside the gene matches. In nucleotides, the CDR3 is TGTGCCAGCAGCGGTCAGGGGGCTTCCCCTCTTGGGCAGTTCTTC. Amino acid sequence: CASSGQGASPLGQFF.

The chain joins TRBV5-4 to TRBJ1-3; D unclear. CDR1 SGHNT and CDR2 YYREEE come from the germline V gene (reference sequence). The ends were cut back, 1 base at V and 2 bases at J, with 4 bases in the middle. There are 13 residues in the CDR3. CDR3 in DNA: TGTGCCAGCAGCTTGAACACTGGAAACACCATATATTTT. Protein sequence: CASSLNTGNTIYF. Combining the CDR3 with reference TRBV5-4 and TRBJ1-3 gives the whole variable domain ETGVTQSPTHLIKTRGQQVTLRCSSQSGHNTVSWYQQALGQGPQFIFQYYREEENGRGNFPPRFSGLQFPNYSSELNVNALELDDSALYLCASSLNTGNTIYFGEGSWLTVV.

This chain links TRBV5-6 with TRBJ1-2, with D tentatively TRBD1 (5 bases). The germline V gene has CDR1 SGHDT and CDR2 YYEEEE. Trimming pared 0 bases from V and 6 bases from J, leaving 9 bases between. CDR3 length: 13 amino acids. CDR3 sequence: CASSLGRRDGYTF. CDR3 nucleotides: TGTGCCAGCAGCTTGGGGCGCAGGGATGGCTACACCTTC. The entire variable domain, with the rest obtained from reference TRBV5-6 and TRBJ1-2, is as follows: DAGVTQSPTHLIKTRGQQVTLRCSPKSGHDTVSWYQQALGQGPQFIFQYYEEEERQRGNFPDRFSGHQFPNYSSELNVNALLLGDSALYLCASSLGRRDGYTFGSGTRLTVV.

V gene TRBV4-1 combines with J gene TRBJ1-4; a possible D gene is TRBD1 (6 bases). Trimming left V 3 bases short and J 8 bases short, with 13 bases between. This CDR3 is 14 amino acids long. The germline V gene has CDR1 MGHRA and CDR2 YSYEKL. The CDR3 reads CASSHGGQVEKLFF. The CDR3 nucleotides read TGCGCCAGCAGCCACGGGGGACAAGTGGAAAAACTGTTTTTT.